This T cell receptor (beta chain) appears in the sequencing data of a study of cytotoxic CD8 clonotypes in ibrutinib-treated CLL. Study at large: Patients: over 9 relapsed/refractory, some 15 treatment-naive, some 18 IGHV unmutated.

The table came from immunoSEQ multiplex PCR; TCRdb's copy has only in-frame clones and leaves some out. The top ten clones hold roughly 2% of a sample with around 140,000 clones, approximately 85% of them seen once. Study-level findings and limits: The study found public clonotypes uncommon, contracting or stable on treatment.

Concerning this clone: Antigen specificity is unknown.

The CDR3 is made up of 14 amino acids. Trimming shortened V by 2 bases and J by 4 bases, and 12 bases separated the two germline ends. In germline, CDR1 is MNHEY, CDR2 SMNVEV (reference sequence). The TCR originated in a human donor with chronic lymphocytic leukemia. This chain connects TRBV27 to TRBJ2-7, with D possibly matching TRBD2 (6 bases). Sequences were derived from PBMCs, sampled after 24 months of ibrutinib treatment. This CDR3 is CASSLRGSGYEQYF. The DNA for the CDR3 is TGTGCCAGCAGTTTACGGGGGTCGGGGTACGAGCAGTACTTC.